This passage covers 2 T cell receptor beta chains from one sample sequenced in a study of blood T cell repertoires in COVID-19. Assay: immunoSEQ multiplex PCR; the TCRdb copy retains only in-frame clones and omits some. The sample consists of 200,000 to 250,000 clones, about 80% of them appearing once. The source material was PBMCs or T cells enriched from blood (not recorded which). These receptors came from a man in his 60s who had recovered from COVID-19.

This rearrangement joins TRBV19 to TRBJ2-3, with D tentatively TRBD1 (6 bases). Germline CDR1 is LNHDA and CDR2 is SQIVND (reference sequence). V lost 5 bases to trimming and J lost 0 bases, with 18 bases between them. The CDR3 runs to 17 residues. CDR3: CASSSRRDTGSTDTQYF. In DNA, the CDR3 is TGTGCCAGTAGTTCGCGCCGGGACACGGGGAGCACAGATACGCAGTATTTT.

CDR3 in DNA: TGCGCCAGCAGCTTACCCGGGGTGGAGAACACTGAAGCTTTCTTT. Its translation is CASSLPGVENTEAFF. The chain links TRBV5-1 to TRBJ1-1; D uncertain. V shed 2 bases and J shed 1 base, with 12 bases lying between them. The germline CDR1 and CDR2 sequences are SGHRS and YFSETQ. The CDR3 is 15 amino acids. Complete variable domain (other parts from reference TRBV5-1 and TRBJ1-1): KAGVTQTPRYLIKTRGQQVTLSCSPISGHRSVSWYQQTPGQGLQFLFEYFSETQRNKGNFPGRFSGRQFSNSRSEMNVSTLELGDSALYLCASSLPGVENTEAFFGQGTRLTVV.